What follows is one T cell receptor (beta chain) and its context. This sample is drawn from a study of regulatory T cells in long-lasting Graves disease. The sample's time point: newly diagnosed GD, antithyroid drugs for less than 3 months. With RNA extracted from PBMCs as input, the TCR library was made. Sequencing libraries for TCR beta were prepared with iRepertoire HTBI primers and Arm-PCR of CDR3 regions. TCRdb analysed the multiplex PCR reads with MiXCR anew, one entry per CDR3 protein. The sample lists 440,000 or so distinct CDR3 sequences, about a sixth occurring once. These data were also filed under a second study, of T cells in Graves' hyperthyroidism and ophthalmopathy.

The clonotype was recovered from a woman in her twenties or thirties with Graves disease. Material: peripheral blood mononuclear cells (PBMCs), obtained at new diagnosis, from a patient treated with antithyroid drugs.

The CDR3 DNA reads TGCAGTGCTATCACATGGGGACAGGGGAGTCGGGCCCAGCATTTT. Its translation is CSAITWGQGSRAQHF. The chain recombines TRBV20-1 with TRBJ1-5, with 10 bases lining up with TRBD1. Trimming removed 4 bases from V and 11 bases from J; junction bases left unmatched: 14. CDR3 length: 15 residues. The germline gives CDR1 DFQATT, CDR2 SNEGSKA (reference sequence).